The entry that follows covers one T cell receptor beta chain sequence. The sample originates from a study of T cell responses to AZD1222 COVID-19 vaccine. The germline V gene encodes CDR1 MDHEN and CDR2 SYDVKM. V was cut by 3 bases and J by 0 bases, with 8 bases left in between. This CDR3 contains 14 residues. The assay was immunoSEQ multiplex PCR, and TCRdb's table has in-frame clones only and misses some. Of 150,000 to 200,000 clones listed, more than 85% are singletons. The receptor was isolated from an adult in good health. V and J are TRBV28 and TRBJ1-2; D perhaps matches TRBD1 (5 bases). The sequencing used peripheral blood, collected on day 0 of AZD1222 vaccination. CDR3 DNA: TGTGCCAGCAGTTTGGGAGGGGCTAACTATGGCTACACCTTC. Residues: CASSLGGANYGYTF.